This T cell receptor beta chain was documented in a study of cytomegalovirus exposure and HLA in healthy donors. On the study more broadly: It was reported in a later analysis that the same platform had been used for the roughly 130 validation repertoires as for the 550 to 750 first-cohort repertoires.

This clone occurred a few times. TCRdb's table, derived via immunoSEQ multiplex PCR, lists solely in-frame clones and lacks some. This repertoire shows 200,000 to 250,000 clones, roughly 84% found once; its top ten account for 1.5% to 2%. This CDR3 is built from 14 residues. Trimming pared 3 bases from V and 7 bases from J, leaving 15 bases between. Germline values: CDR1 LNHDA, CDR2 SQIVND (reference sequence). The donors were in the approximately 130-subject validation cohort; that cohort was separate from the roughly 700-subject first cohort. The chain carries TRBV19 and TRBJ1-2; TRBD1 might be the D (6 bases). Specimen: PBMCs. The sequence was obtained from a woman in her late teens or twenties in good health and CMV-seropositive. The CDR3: CASSIPNTGTGYTF. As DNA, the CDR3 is TGTGCCAGTAGTATCCCCAATACAGGGACTGGCTACACCTTC.